This entry features one T cell receptor beta chain sequence. Its antigen is still unknown. Repertoires were generated with immunoSEQ multiplex PCR, while TCRdb's copy carries only in-frame clones and drops some. The profile covers approximately 30,000 clones, with about four fifths appearing a single time and around 15% taken by the ten largest. The data were obtained in a study of PD-1 blockade in classical Hodgkin lymphoma. Across the study: Nivolumab dosed at 3 mg/kg went to patients intravenously every 2 weeks. The study's findings and limits: Relative to healthy donors, newly diagnosed patients reportedly had lower baseline TCR diversity, which was reported as lower still in relapsed/refractory patients. Some patients started nivolumab under 1 year after ASCT, and they were excluded. Factors driving the repertoire differences, possibly disease activity or prior therapy, remain undefined.

Trimming removed 2 bases at V and 0 bases at J, with 20 bases between. This CDR3 is built from 17 residues. Germline CDR1 GTSNPN, CDR2 SVGIG (reference sequence). Time point reported: cycle 4 day 1 (C4D1), after more than five weeks of nivolumab. Relapse was seen in all patients after autologous stem cell transplantation, and brentuximab vedotin exposure was variable. The sequencing used peripheral blood mononuclear cells (PBMCs), collected before the fourth cycle of nivolumab. The chain employs TRBV30 and TRBJ2-7; D unresolved. This clonotype originated in a human donor with classical Hodgkin lymphoma. The CDR3 spells CAWSPLVSVGDSYEQYF. CDR3 sequence (DNA): TGTGCCTGGAGTCCCCTCGTATCCGTTGGCGACTCCTACGAGCAGTACTTC. The whole variable domain, filled in from reference TRBV30 and TRBJ2-7, reads SQTIHQWPATLVQPVGSPLSLECTVEGTSNPNLYWYRQAAGRGLQLLFYSVGIGQISSEVPQNLSASRPQDRQFILSSKKLLLSDSGFYLCAWSPLVSVGDSYEQYFGPGTRLTVT.